The T cell receptor beta chain described here comes from a study of cytomegalovirus exposure and HLA in healthy donors. V shed 0 bases and J shed 4 bases, with 10 bases lying between them. The CDR3 contains 15 residues. From germline, CDR1 is SGDLS and CDR2 YYNGEE. PCR primers comprised 60 Vbeta and 13 Jbeta primers. Repertoires were generated with immunoSEQ multiplex PCR, while TCRdb's copy carries only in-frame clones and drops some. The table has roughly 55,000 clones, about 69% seen once; the top ten hold about 35%. V and J are TRBV9 and TRBJ1-4; D remains unclear. The specimen sequenced was PBMCs. The TCR comes from a man aged 40-49 years in good health and CMV-seropositive. CDR3 sequence reads: CASSVESGFNEKLFF. CDR3 bases: TGTGCCAGCAGCGTAGAGTCCGGGTTTAATGAAAAACTGTTTTTT.